This T cell receptor beta chain was identified in a study of cytomegalovirus exposure and HLA in healthy donors (dated by TCRdb to the late 2010s). Turning to the overall study: An earlier analysis of approximately 550 of the donors reported approximately 300 Gb of sequence data and about 100 million unique TCR beta sequences from about 179 million T cells. Four or five DR-DQ haplotypes were handled as single units for association and clustering because linkage in the cohort was strong. An earlier analysis of several hundred of the donors applied high-throughput TCR beta sequencing to assess whether each TCR beta V gene segment acted as functional or pseudogenic. Among about 400 genotyped donors of the cohort, an average of approximately 240,000 unique TCR beta nucleotide sequences was sequenced per donor, of which roughly 18% were non-productive. All discovery cohort repertoires had been generated on a single sequencing platform. Typing coverage varied by locus: roughly 620-640 donors for A, B, C, DRB1 and DQB1; roughly 560 for DQA1; about 570 for DPA1; roughly 450 for DPB1. The study profiled the T cell repertoires of about 640 subjects by immunosequencing and related them to cytomegalovirus serostatus. In the later analysis, no new phenotypic data were used to find candidate immune exposures; instead, reliance was placed on TCR beta sequences and their occurrence across donors. In addition to the first cohort of hundreds of subjects, a separate validation cohort of over 90 different subjects was used. Of the roughly 400 genotyped donors, 65% to 90% fell in the genetic ancestry cluster associated with self-reported Caucasian donors. The study combined high-throughput TCR immunosequencing, statistical association of individual TCRs with disease status, and machine learning to predict cytomegalovirus infection status. The study was designed to test whether signatures of past pathogen exposure could be identified by cataloging public T cell receptors. Donor age, sex, ethnicity and CMV serostatus were compiled alongside the repertoire data. A later genetic analysis used genome-wide SNP genotypes for about three fifths of the 666 donors, treating that subset as a discovery cohort. A later analysis re-examined previously published TCR beta repertoires from more than 600 donors and added high-resolution HLA genotyping to investigate patterns of TCR occurrence. HLA typing included class I and class II loci at four-digit resolution. Approximately 330 gigabases of sequencing data and around 80 million unique TCR sequences made up an early release that covered 640 HLA-typed donors. Overall study results and their limits: Because some donors lacked HLA typing at each locus, the association tests relied only on the typed subset. A cluster of highly shared sequence variants was judged likely to represent a technical artifact of the sequencing pipeline. A later analysis associated about 17,000 TCR beta sequences with specific HLA alleles at a false discovery rate of 0.05. Three of the identified cytomegalovirus-associated TCR beta chains were confirmed in vitro to be specific for cytomegalovirus antigens. The classifier was reported to diagnose cytomegalovirus status with high specificity and sensitivity in both the original and validation cohorts. An association between a missense DCLRE1C variant and V-gene and J-gene trimming of TCR beta chains was found in a later genetic analysis and replicated in an independent cohort. In this cohort, only TCR beta chains were sequenced, and detectable features were limited by the absence of alpha or paired-chain data. In the study, approximately 160 TCR beta chains were listed as associated with cytomegalovirus. Most TCR sequences were seen in very few donors, while some public TCRs were found in many individuals. Because the 87-base-pair reads could not distinguish some IMGT-functional V segments, including TRBV6-2 and TRBV6-3, those segments were excluded. In an earlier analysis of some 540 of the donors, most TCR beta V segments appeared in productive rearrangements about 90% or about 30% of the time, broadly matching IMGT annotations. Assigning TCR associations to individual alleles was difficult when HLA alleles, especially DR and DQ, strongly co-occurred. A later analysis found that HLA-associated TCR beta chains were more clonally expanded and had lower generation probabilities than equally common non-associated chains. The presence/absence analyses assumed that sequencing depth was roughly uniform across donors, and that assumption may not be true. A later analysis found that most CMV-associated TCR beta chains appeared HLA-restricted, with HLA associations seemingly driven largely by CMV exposure. Because counts were too low, seventeen rarely observed V segments, including chromosome 9 orphons, were left out of the earlier analysis of a few hundred of the donors. A further reported finding was that TCR beta sequences accurately predicted the HLA-A and HLA-B alleles for most subjects in the first cohort. Correlated functional status among segregating V segments might reflect linkage disequilibrium, but an unknown experimental factor could not be ruled out. Immune exposure information for the cohort was limited to CMV serostatus. According to a later analysis, parvovirus B19, influenza, CMV and Epstein-Barr virus appeared linked to several top co-occurrence clusters. The authors suggested that the approach could potentially be extended to other disease states and immunological phenotypes. According to a later genetic analysis, donors in an Asian-associated ancestry cluster had fewer N-insertions in productive TCRs than the approximately 700-donor mean. A later analysis found that TCR association rates varied across HLA loci, with DRB1 alleles showing the most associated TCRs and HLA-C alleles the fewest.

Library creation used the immunoSEQ multiplex PCR assay. The multiplex PCR relied on a mix of 60 forward primers for TCR Vbeta segments and 13 reverse primers for TCR Jbeta segments. Amplification of the CDR3 region of rearranged TCR beta genes was performed with a multiplex PCR assay on genomic DNA. The amplified TCR beta libraries were sequenced on the Illumina HiSeq System as 87-base-pair reads. The authors processed their data as follows. In a later analysis, roughly 80 million unique TCR beta chains were counted across the approximately 640 repertoires, and roughly 11 million of these chains were shared by at least two donors. A nearest-neighbor algorithm error-corrected the raw reads and collapsed the reads into unique sequences, merging closely related sequences to remove PCR and sequencing errors. To assign V, D and J gene segments, CDR3 sequences were aligned to IMGT reference sequences. For a sequence to be retained, a match of at least six nucleotides to both a V gene segment and a J gene segment was required. Rearrangements were classified as productive when the CDR3 lacked stop codons and remained in frame with V and J, and all other rearrangements were classified as non-productive. CDR3 was defined according to IMGT convention as the region running from the second conserved V-encoded cysteine to the conserved J-encoded phenylalanine. In an earlier analysis of just under 600 of the donors, sequences lacking an unambiguous match to a single V gene segment were excluded. In an earlier analysis of several hundred of the donors, V segments were called functional above 56.7% productive rearrangements and were called segregating when the between-donor standard deviation exceeded 5%. A statistical classification framework was built to diagnose cytomegalovirus status from the catalog of TCR beta chain sequences. In a later analysis, TCR nucleotide sequences were compared against IMGT/GENE-DB human TR gene sequences so that V and J genes could be assigned. In a later analysis, CDR3 sequences and most-parsimonious VDJ recombination scenarios were assigned using the TCRdist pipeline. In a later analysis, each TCR beta chain was defined by its CDR3 amino acid sequence together with its V-gene family, and reads without a unique V-gene family were excluded. To address suspected cross-contamination and a sequencing artifact, a later analysis removed approximately 590 highly shared, low-generation-probability nucleotide sequences. In a later analysis, a clonal expansion index was calculated for each public chain from normalized within-repertoire ranks of inferred template counts. Generation probabilities in a later analysis came from a VDJ recombination model fitted to out-of-frame rearrangements, and those results were checked against IGoR. Hypergeometric tests were used in a later analysis to score TCR-TCR, TCR-HLA and TCR-CMV co-occurrence, with a repertoire-size bias correction applied to the TCR pairs. To estimate false discovery rates, a later analysis permuted the HLA or CMV assignments 20 times. In a later analysis, co-occurring TCRs were grouped using DBSCAN, with TCRdist sequence similarity added in when clustering inside HLA-allele-positive subsets. Repertoires with fewer than 30,000 or more than 120,000 public chains, plus five repertoires with anomalous nucleotide sharing, were excluded from co-occurrence clustering. TCRdb provides this immuneACCESS table in a form limited to in-frame rearrangements. Some clones are lacking; in checked studies, under half of them reflect an unresolved V gene, and why the rest are absent is not known. V, J and clone size derive from that table, while D and trimming were established from the DNA sequence. For this sample there are 120,000 or so clones; over 60% appear just once. The ten largest clones capture about 8.3% of the sample.

Measured from the cysteine to the phenylalanine, the CDR3 is 14 residues long. Just CDR3 DNA is preserved here, 42 bases in frame from base 1. Germline trimming amounts to 6 bases on V and 13 bases on J, with 15 as the count of junction bases outside the gene matches. In the germline V gene, CDR1 corresponds to MDHEN and CDR2 to SYDVKM. Of note for this clone: It has no known antigen specificity. Base qualities are not recorded, but no much larger clone differs from it by a single base.

The cohort consisted of hundreds of healthy bone marrow donors. All cohort members were sampled while nominally healthy, although unrecorded immune exposures were likely present. The donor tested CMV seropositive, placing the donor among the 289 seropositive members of the cohort. Every donor gave a peripheral blood sample, and the peripheral blood mononuclear cells from that sample were used for TCR beta sequencing. Genomic DNA extraction from the blood cell samples was performed with the Qiagen DNeasy Blood Extraction Kit. The V gene is TRBV28 and the J gene is TRBJ1-2, with TRBD1 matching 9 junction bases. This clonotype was obtained from a woman aged 40 to 50 in good health and CMV-seropositive. Sequenced input: PBMCs. The DNA reads as follows: TGTGCCAGCAGGTCACCGGGACAGGGATTATCCGTCACCTTC. This sequence encodes CASRSPGQGLSVTF.